This T cell receptor beta chain was captured in a study of cytomegalovirus exposure and HLA in healthy donors. Study-wide results and caveats: Researchers catalogued roughly 150 TCR beta chains as cytomegalovirus-associated.

V shed 5 bases, J shed 1 base, and the junction held 8 bases outside the gene matches. CDR1 and CDR2 from the germline V gene are GTSNPN and SVGIG (reference sequence). CDR3 length: 14 residues. Regarding this clone: Its target is not known.

Generated by immunoSEQ multiplex PCR, the TCRdb table keeps only in-frame clones and is missing some. The sample includes roughly 70,000 clones, under 96% seen only once; the top ten take roughly 5%. The rearrangement joins TRBV30 to TRBJ2-7; 7 bases fit TRBD1. Sequences were obtained from PBMCs. The sequence came from a woman under 30 in good health and CMV-seropositive. In DNA, the CDR3 is TGTGCCTGGGGTACTCGGGACAGATCCTACGAGCAGTACTTC. This encodes CAWGTRDRSYEQYF.